Sequencing of this T cell receptor (beta chain) was carried out in a study of T cell responses to AZD1222 COVID-19 vaccine. Analysis merged second doses at about 4 or about 12 weeks. Study findings and constraints: Of the AZD1222 recipients, only six were seropositive at baseline. The donors showed a predominance of white British ancestry and of females, with possible underestimation of clonal diversity.

TCRdb's table, derived via immunoSEQ multiplex PCR, lists solely in-frame clones and lacks some. The sample lists about 140,000 clones, approximately 86% seen once, with about 4.9% in the top ten. Concerning this clone itself: The antigen remains unidentified.

The V segment lost 4 bases and the J segment 0 bases; nucleotides outside the gene matches: 5. Germline V CDR1 and CDR2: LGHNA, YNFKEQ. This CDR3 spans 15 amino acids. This receptor was obtained from an adult who received the AZD1222 COVID-19 vaccine. The chain employs TRBV4-2 and TRBJ2-7; 8 nucleotides match TRBD1. The sample was peripheral blood, taken 28 days after the second AZD1222 dose. CDR3 sequence reads: CASSLSGQVSYEQYF. The CDR3 DNA follows: TGTGCCAGCAGCCTTTCGGGACAGGTCTCCTACGAGCAGTACTTC.